Each of the 20 T cell receptor beta chains below was sequenced from the same sample in a study of early T cells in non-severe SARS-CoV-2 infection. A single record per CDR3 protein comes from TCRdb applying MiXCR to the 5' RACE reads. The sample has about 68,000 distinct CDR3 sequences, 11% seen once. Sequenced: whole blood. The receptors were gathered from an adult who was a healthcare worker with PCR-confirmed SARS-CoV-2 infection or an uninfected control (not recorded which).

This clonotype was detected many times. This sequence joins TRBV11-2 and TRBJ2-7; D is unclear. Trimming removed 2 bases from V and 3 bases from J, with 8 bases in between. Germline CDR1 reads SGHAT; CDR2 reads FQNNGV. This CDR3 spans 13 amino acids. The CDR3 region has the DNA TGTGCCAGCAGCTTAATACAGAGCTACGAGCAGTACTTC. Translation gives CASSLIQSYEQYF.

J is TRBJ2-3 and V is TRBV25-1; D is ambiguous. This CDR3 has 11 residues. V lost 6 bases and J 7 bases, leaving 8 bases between the germline ends. Germline CDR1 and CDR2: MGHDK and SYGVNS. The CDR3 DNA is TGTGCCAGCAGGGTGATGAATACGCAGTATTTT. Protein product: CASRVMNTQYF.

This clonotype has a count of ten or more. The gene calls are TRBV3-1 and TRBJ2-6; TRBD2 is a possible D gene (6 bases). V was clipped by 3 bases and J by 0 bases, with 9 bases between them. The CDR3 covers 16 residues. Germline-derived CDR1 and CDR2 are LGHDT and YNNKEL (reference sequence). CDR3 DNA: TGTGCCAGCAGCCATGACGGGGGCTCTGGGGCCAACGTCCTGACTTTC. Translated: CASSHDGGSGANVLTF.

The chain joins TRBV20-1 to TRBJ1-2, with TRBD1 identical over 9 bases. The CDR3 loop spans 15 amino acids. With 3 bases clipped from V and 7 bases from J, the junction kept 12 bases outside the gene matches. Germline V gives CDR1 DFQATT, CDR2 SNEGSKA (reference sequence). The CDR3 DNA sequence: TGCAGTGCTAGGGAAGGACAGGGGTTTATCAGTGGCTACACCTTC. This translates into CSAREGQGFISGYTF.

This clonotype was counted between two and nine times. The chain couples TRBV20-1 to TRBJ2-7, with D unclear. In germline, CDR1 is DFQATT, CDR2 SNEGSKA (reference sequence). The V end was cut by 5 bases, the J end by 0 bases, with 17 bases between. The CDR3 runs 15 residues. The CDR3 sequence: CSAAARDPSSYEQYF. CDR3 DNA sequence: TGCAGTGCTGCTGCCAGAGACCCGAGCTCCTACGAGCAGTACTTC.

There are many counts of this clonotype. The V gene is TRBV6-2 or TRBV6-3, the J gene TRBJ2-1; 10 bases match TRBD2. The CDR3 covers 15 residues. Unmatched junction bases numbered 0, after V lost 2 bases and J lost 2 bases. Germline CDR1 MNHEY, CDR2 SVGEGT. The CDR3 spells CASSYLAGAYNEQFF. In nucleotides, the CDR3 is TGTGCCAGCAGTTACCTAGCGGGAGCCTACAATGAGCAGTTCTTC.

The sample holds a few counts of this clonotype. This sequence joins TRBV7-9 and TRBJ1-4, with 7 bases identical to TRBD1. Germline V lookup: CDR1 SEHNR, CDR2 FQNEAQ (reference sequence). With 5 bases clipped from V and 8 bases from J, the junction kept 8 bases outside the gene matches. The CDR3 totals 14 residues. This chain's CDR3 is CASSIQGPVEKLFF. The CDR3, as DNA: TGTGCCAGCAGCATACAGGGGCCGGTAGAAAAACTGTTTTTT.

This clonotype was picked up many times. The chain combines TRBV3-1 with TRBJ2-1, with 12 bases that match TRBD2. Trimming took 3 bases from V and 9 from J; bases not matched to a gene: 6. The CDR3 length is 15 residues. The germline V gene has CDR1 LGHDT and CDR2 YNNKEL (reference sequence). DNA of the CDR3: TGTGCCAGCAGCCAGACTCCTAGCGGGAGGGGTGAGCAGTTCTTC. Translating gives CASSQTPSGRGEQFF.

This clonotype occurred a few times. The rearrangement joins TRBV28 to TRBJ2-7; D is perhaps TRBD1 (5 bases). This CDR3 is built from 13 residues. Between the trimmed V and J ends, which lost 5 bases and 1 base, there was a span of 9 bases. Germline loops: CDR1 MDHEN, CDR2 SYDVKM. The CDR3 region has the DNA TGTGCCAGCAGTATCAGGGCATCCTACGAGCAGTACTTC. Protein product: CASSIRASYEQYF.

By share, this clonotype counts as medium-sized (0.01 to 0.1%). The rearrangement joins TRBV7-8 to TRBJ1-1; 10 bases align to TRBD1. This CDR3 region has 17 residues. The V and J ends lost 1 base and 5 bases, in that order; junction bases with no gene match: 10. The germline V gene encodes CDR1 SGHVS and CDR2 FQNEAQ. CDR3 region: CASSLGRQGAFRTEAFF. The CDR3 DNA sequence: TGTGCCAGCAGCTTAGGGCGACAGGGGGCTTTTAGGACTGAAGCTTTCTTT.

V and J are TRBV30 and TRBJ2-1, with D perhaps given as TRBD1 or TRBD2 (5 bases each). CDR1 GTSNPN and CDR2 SVGIG come from the germline V gene (reference sequence). The CDR3 runs to 16 residues. V was clipped by 2 bases and J by 7 bases, with 21 bases between them. As DNA, the CDR3 is TGTGCCTGGAGTCCCCCGGGGCTAGCAGTCCCAAATGAGCAGTTCTTC. Amino acid sequence: CAWSPPGLAVPNEQFF.

This clonotype was observed at least ten times. The chain employs TRBV30 and TRBJ2-7, with TRBD2 matching 12 bases. This CDR3 region has 14 residues. J was trimmed by 9 bases and V by 0 bases; bases with no gene match: 6. Germline V lookup: CDR1 GTSNPN, CDR2 SVGIG (reference sequence). The CDR3: CAWSVTLAGGGQYF. The CDR3 bases are TGTGCCTGGAGTGTGACACTAGCGGGAGGAGGGCAGTACTTC. The complete variable domain, with remaining parts taken from reference TRBV30 and TRBJ2-7, reads SQTIHQWPATLVQPVGSPLSLECTVEGTSNPNLYWYRQAAGRGLQLLFYSVGIGQISSEVPQNLSASRPQDRQFILSSKKLLLSDSGFYLCAWSVTLAGGGQYFGPGTRLTVT.

The chain employs TRBV3-1 and TRBJ2-1; no clear D gene. The germline CDR1 and CDR2 sequences are LGHDT and YNNKEL (reference sequence). Trimming shortened V by 0 bases and J by 6 bases, and 18 bases separated the two germline ends. CDR3 length equals 17 residues. The CDR3 DNA sequence: TGTGCCAGCAGCCAAGAGGGCCACGTCCCAACCCTCAATGAGCAGTTCTTC. It codes for CASSQEGHVPTLNEQFF.

This clonotype came up a few times. The chain links TRBV14 to TRBJ2-2; D gene uncertain. With 3 bases removed from V and 3 bases from J, the gap between germline ends came to 8 bases. The CDR3 loop spans 14 amino acids. CDR1 SGHDN and CDR2 FVKESK come from the germline V gene. CDR3 in amino acids: CASSQVPYTGELFF. The DNA of the CDR3 is TGTGCCAGCAGCCAGGTCCCTTACACCGGGGAGCTGTTTTTT.

The J gene is TRBJ2-2, the V gene TRBV2; 10 bases line up with TRBD1. With 5 bases clipped from V and 5 bases from J, the junction kept 8 bases outside the gene matches. The germline V gene has CDR1 SNHLY and CDR2 FYNNEI. The CDR3 is 16 amino acids. For the CDR3, the DNA is TGTGCCAGCAGTAACCGGGACAGGGGTAGGACCGGGGAGCTGTTTTTT. This gives the protein CASSNRDRGRTGELFF.

This clonotype has just a few counts. The genes are TRBV10-2 and TRBJ2-6; perhaps TRBD1 as D (7 bases). Trimming removed 6 bases at V and 0 bases at J, with 18 bases between. Germline V gene lookup returns CDR1 WSHSY and CDR2 SAAADI. CDR3 length: 18 residues. The CDR3 DNA reads TGCGCCAGCAGGGGGAGGACAGGTCTAACCTCTGGGGCCAACGTCCTGACTTTC. Its protein is CASRGRTGLTSGANVLTF.

J is TRBJ2-3 and V is TRBV20-1; 14 bases agree with TRBD2. The CDR3 extends over 17 amino acids. The V gene's germline CDR1 is DFQATT and CDR2 SNEGSKA (reference sequence). With V trimmed by 4 bases and J by 3 bases, 9 bases remained unmatched. The CDR3 sequence: CSAKSGTSGSQTDTQYF. The CDR3 nucleotides are TGCAGTGCTAAATCAGGGACTAGCGGGAGTCAGACAGATACGCAGTATTTT.

This clonotype showed up many times. This chain connects TRBV7-9 to TRBJ2-7; 7 bases match TRBD1. This CDR3 spans 12 amino acids. The V segment lost 7 bases and the J segment 4 bases; nucleotides outside the gene matches: 4. Germline CDR1 SEHNR, CDR2 FQNEAQ (reference sequence). The CDR3 loop reads CASTGQTYEQYF. In DNA form, the CDR3 reads TGTGCCAGCACGGGACAGACGTACGAGCAGTACTTC.

The V gene is TRBV11-2, the J gene TRBJ2-3, with D maybe TRBD2 (6 bases). Trimming pared 3 bases from V and 3 bases from J, leaving 16 bases between. Germline CDR1 SGHAT, CDR2 FQNNGV. CDR3 length: 16 amino acids. The chain's CDR3 is CASSFQDGLATDTQYF. In DNA, the CDR3 is TGTGCCAGCAGCTTCCAGGACGGGCTAGCGACAGATACGCAGTATTTT.

This chain uses TRBV20-1 with TRBJ2-7; weak D call: TRBD2 (8 bases). With 6 bases removed from V and 5 bases from J, the gap between germline ends came to 29 bases. Germline loops: CDR1 DFQATT, CDR2 SNEGSKA (reference sequence). This CDR3 contains 17 residues. The CDR3 DNA reads as TGCAGTGCCTTCAGACAGGGTCGGGGGGGCCGGTTCGACGAGCAGTACTTC. It translates to CSAFRQGRGGRFDEQYF.